This T cell receptor beta chain was documented in a study of early T cells in non-severe SARS-CoV-2 infection. Germline CDR1 and CDR2: PRHDT and FYEKMQ (reference sequence). This CDR3 is built from 14 residues. The V and J ends lost 8 bases and 0 bases respectively, with 13 bases between them. This clonotype was seen at least ten times. TCRdb re-called the 5' RACE reads through MiXCR, storing one row per CDR3 protein. The profile covers 70,000 to 90,000 distinct CDR3 sequences, with 15% to 17% appearing a single time and more than 10% taken by the ten largest. Sequenced sample: whole blood. The chain employs TRBV13 and TRBJ1-2; the D gene is possibly TRBD1 (6 bases). This sequence was found in an adult who was a healthcare worker with PCR-confirmed SARS-CoV-2 infection or an uninfected control (not recorded which). The CDR3, as DNA: TGTGCCAGCTTCAGGGGCGGCGCTAACTATGGCTACACCTTC. Amino acid sequence: CASFRGGANYGYTF.